This TCR beta chain stems from a study of beta chain features in type 1 diabetes. Staining for CD45RO/CCR7/CD25/CD127/CD95/CD27 allowed sorting of CD4+ naive, central memory, regulatory and stem cell-like memory cells. What was sequenced were expressed TCRB transcripts, since all of the isolated RNA had been reverse transcribed. Samples of naive, central memory and regulatory T cells yielded a mean of about 3.57 million reads. TCRdb's table, derived via immunoSEQ multiplex PCR, lists solely in-frame clones and lacks some. Of under 250,000 clones listed, roughly 14% are singletons. This clone has a handful of counts. Its target is unknown. Study outcomes and limitations: The naive, central memory and Treg TCRB repertoires showed an apparent similarity that was greater among patients than among healthy donors.

The V and J ends lost 6 bases and 5 bases, in that order; junction bases with no gene match: 6. Per the germline V gene, CDR1 is MNHEY and CDR2 is SMNVEV (reference sequence). There are 14 residues in the CDR3. The source is a woman in her thirties or forties in good health. Sequenced sample: naive CD4+ T cells from blood. The chain has TRBV27 and TRBJ1-5, with TRBD1 matching over 8 bases. The CDR3 here is CASSHGQGYQPQHF. CDR3 DNA sequence: TGTGCCAGCAGCCACGGACAGGGCTATCAGCCCCAGCATTTT.